The next 22 T cell receptor beta chains were all read from a single sample in a study of shared clonotypes between healthy human individuals. Here immunoSEQ multiplex PCR was the method, and the copy in TCRdb shows in-frame clones only, minus some. The repertoire holds about 680,000 clones, with around four fifths as singletons. What was sequenced was memory CD4+ T cells sorted from blood. Documented subset: CD45RA-negative fraction. The receptor set was obtained from a young woman in good health.

The chain joins TRBV7-2 to TRBJ2-1; unclear D gene. Trimming removed 0 bases from V and 0 bases from J, with 12 bases in between. The germline V gene encodes CDR1 SGHTA and CDR2 FQGNSA. The CDR3 loop spans 17 amino acids. The CDR3 sequence: CASSLAARLGSYNEQFF. As DNA, the CDR3 is TGTGCCAGCAGCTTAGCGGCGCGTCTAGGCTCCTACAATGAGCAGTTCTTC.

This sequence joins TRBV28 and TRBJ1-1, with D possibly matching TRBD1 (5 bases). The CDR3 sequence is 14 residues long. Between the trimmed V and J ends, which lost 8 bases and 0 bases, there was a span of 13 bases. CDR1 and CDR2 (germline): MDHEN, SYDVKM. The CDR3 nucleotides are TGTGCCAGCGTCGGGGCCCACTTGAACACTGAAGCTTTCTTT. It is translated as CASVGAHLNTEAFF. The complete variable domain, with remaining parts taken from reference TRBV28 and TRBJ1-1, reads DVKVTQSSRYLVKRTGEKVFLECVQDMDHENMFWYRQDPGLGLRLIYFSYDVKMKEKGDIPEGYSVSREKKERFSLILESASTNQTSMYLCASVGAHLNTEAFFGQGTRLTVV.

The V call is TRBV11-1, the J call TRBJ1-1; weak D call: TRBD1 (5 bases). Trimming stripped 5 bases from V and 7 bases from J, with 11 bases between. This CDR3 is built from 12 residues. Germline V gene lookup returns CDR1 SGHAT and CDR2 FQDESV (reference sequence). The CDR3 nucleotides read TGTGCCAGCAGCCCCTGGACAAATGAAGCTTTCTTT. Translating it yields CASSPWTNEAFF.

This clone was recorded a few times. This chain links TRBV7-9 with TRBJ2-1; 9 bases align to TRBD2. V gave up 0 bases and J gave up 7 bases; unmatched junction bases: 7. The CDR3 length is 16 residues. The germline CDR1 and CDR2 sequences are SEHNR and FQNEAQ (reference sequence). The chain's CDR3 is CASSLASGLARNEQFF. The CDR3 DNA reads TGTGCCAGCAGCTTAGCCTCGGGACTAGCTAGGAATGAGCAGTTCTTC.

The V gene is TRBV5-4, the J gene TRBJ2-5; TRBD2 matches at 11 bases. CDR1 SGHNT and CDR2 YYREEE come from the germline V gene (reference sequence). J was trimmed by 9 bases and V by 4 bases; bases with no gene match: 11. The CDR3 loop spans 15 amino acids. This CDR3 reads CASSPGLADSGAQYF. The CDR3 DNA reads TGTGCCAGCAGCCCGGGACTAGCGGACTCGGGGGCCCAGTACTTC.

The CDR3 coding sequence is TGTGCCAGCAGTTTAAAGCCTCCGACACCGCTTAGCAATCAGCCCCAGCATTTT. Protein product: CASSLKPPTPLSNQPQHF. J is TRBJ1-5 and V is TRBV27; D not certain. Germline V gene sequence: CDR1 MNHEY, CDR2 SMNVEV (reference sequence). CDR3 length: 18 amino acids. The V and J ends lost 2 bases and 0 bases respectively, with 17 bases between them.

The V gene is TRBV6-6, the J gene TRBJ1-4; D is uncertain. Germline CDR1 MNHNY, CDR2 SVGAGI (reference sequence). V was trimmed by 6 bases and J by 8 bases, leaving 13 bases between them. The CDR3 sequence is 13 residues long. CDR3 loop: CASRIRDEEKLFF. For the CDR3, the DNA is TGTGCCAGCAGGATCCGGGATGAGGAAAAACTGTTTTTT.

This clone turned up a few times. The chain recombines TRBV27 with TRBJ2-5; 7 positions agree with TRBD1. The germline gives CDR1 MNHEY, CDR2 SMNVEV (reference sequence). V shed 4 bases and J 5 bases; nucleotides not matched to a gene: 10. CDR3 length: 15 residues. The CDR3 DNA reads as TGTGCCAGCAGTTCCCCCGCACAGGGGAAGGAGACCCAGTACTTC. Its translation is CASSSPAQGKETQYF.

The J gene is TRBJ2-7, the V gene TRBV25-1; 10 bases agree with TRBD1. Germline V gene data show CDR1 as MGHDK and CDR2 as SYGVNS. CDR3 length: 14 residues. V lost 5 bases and J lost 6; bases outside the gene matches: 7. Here the CDR3 reads CASSRDRGPGEQYF. CDR3 coding DNA: TGTGCCAGCAGTAGGGACAGGGGTCCGGGCGAGCAGTACTTC.

The V and J genes are TRBV27 and TRBJ2-1, with TRBD2 matching 7 bases. Trimming cost V 6 bases and J 9 bases; bases outside gene matches: 5. CDR3 size: 12 residues. CDR1 and CDR2 (germline): MNHEY, SMNVEV (reference sequence). The CDR3 is CASRELASEQFF. The CDR3 DNA reads TGTGCCAGCAGGGAACTAGCGAGTGAGCAGTTCTTC.

The V call is TRBV6-1, the J call TRBJ2-2; no clear D. Germline V CDR1 and CDR2: MNHNS, SASEGT. This CDR3 has 15 residues. V lost 1 base and J 2 bases, leaving 8 bases between the germline ends. In DNA form, the CDR3 reads TGTGCCAGCAGTGAAGGTTGGCAAAACACCGGGGAGCTGTTTTTT. This encodes CASSEGWQNTGELFF.

Comments on this clone: The sample contains more than one DNA sequence encoding this CDR3. The chain joins TRBV28 to TRBJ2-5; the D is unclear. V lost 5 bases and J lost 1, with 2 bases in between. The CDR3 extends over 11 amino acids. Germline values: CDR1 MDHEN, CDR2 SYDVKM. The CDR3 DNA reads as TGTGCCAGCAGTGGCCAAGAGACCCAGTACTTC. It is translated as CASSGQETQYF.

On this clone itself: Distinct nucleotide sequences in the sample also encode this CDR3. The chain employs TRBV5-1 and TRBJ2-5; 7 nucleotides match TRBD1. Germline CDR1 reads SGHRS; CDR2 reads YFSETQ. The ends lost 1 base at V and 2 bases at J; junction bases unmatched: 2. The CDR3 is 14 residues long. The CDR3 sequence is CASSLLTGQETQYF. In DNA form, the CDR3 reads TGCGCCAGCAGCTTGTTGACAGGGCAAGAGACCCAGTACTTC. The complete variable domain, with remaining parts taken from reference TRBV5-1 and TRBJ2-5, reads KAGVTQTPRYLIKTRGQQVTLSCSPISGHRSVSWYQQTPGQGLQFLFEYFSETQRNKGNFPGRFSGRQFSNSRSEMNVSTLELGDSALYLCASSLLTGQETQYFGPGTRLLVL.

The chain employs TRBV18 and TRBJ2-5; D may be TRBD2 (6 bases). The CDR3 is 15 amino acids. Germline-derived CDR1 and CDR2 are KGHSH and LQKENI. Trimming took 5 bases from V and 3 from J, leaving 16 bases between them. The CDR3: CASSTGVAAEETQYF. CDR3 nucleotides: TGTGCCAGCTCAACGGGGGTAGCGGCGGAAGAGACCCAGTACTTC. Complete variable domain (other parts from reference TRBV18 and TRBJ2-5): NAGVMQNPRHLVRRRGQEARLRCSPMKGHSHVYWYRQLPEEGLKFMVYLQKENIIDESGMPKERFSAEFPKEGPSILRIQQVVRGDSAAYFCASSTGVAAEETQYFGPGTRLLVL.

V gene TRBV5-1 combines with J gene TRBJ2-3; D unresolved. Deletions cut 0 bases from V and 1 base from J, with 12 bases between. Germline values: CDR1 SGHRS, CDR2 YFSETQ. The CDR3 loop spans 16 amino acids. CDR3 sequence: CASSLAIGIGTDTQYF. CDR3 nucleotide sequence: TGCGCCAGCAGCTTGGCCATAGGGATTGGCACAGATACGCAGTATTTT.

The chain's CDR3 is CASSQTPGGTNYGYTF. The CDR3 DNA is TGTGCCAGCAGCCAAACTCCAGGGGGCACTAACTATGGCTACACCTTC. The chain carries TRBV5-6 and TRBJ1-2, with 8 bases that match TRBD1. Germline V CDR1 and CDR2: SGHDT, YYEEEE. The trim removed 4 bases at V and 0 bases at J, leaving 8 bases unmatched. The CDR3 length is 16 residues.

For this clone: A single base separates this from a much larger clone, so it may be a read error. This sequence joins TRBV29-1 and TRBJ2-2; 9 positions agree with TRBD2. Germline V lookup: CDR1 SQVTM, CDR2 ANQGSEA. The length of the CDR3 is 17 residues. V was clipped by 7 bases and J by 6 bases; unmatched bases: 18. The CDR3 region is CSAGMVIGREGAGELFF. CDR3 DNA sequence: TGCAGCGCTGGGATGGTTATTGGGCGGGAGGGGGCCGGGGAGCTGTTTTTT.

The CDR3 bases are TGTGCCAGCAGCCAAGACCCCACCGTCTTAAGCGGGAATGAGCAGTTCTTC. Protein sequence: CASSQDPTVLSGNEQFF. The chain recombines TRBV4-2 with TRBJ2-1; D is perhaps TRBD2 (6 bases). The ends were cut back, 0 bases at V and 7 bases at J, with 19 bases in the middle. The CDR3 spans 17 residues. CDR1 and CDR2 (germline): LGHNA, YNFKEQ.

V usage is TRBV29-1 and J usage is TRBJ2-2; TRBD2 aligns across 11 bases. The CDR3 contains 14 residues. The V gene's germline CDR1 is SQVTM and CDR2 ANQGSEA. V lost 6 bases to trimming and J lost 3 bases; unmatched junction nucleotides: 3. The CDR3 DNA reads TGCAGCGTCGGGACTAGCGGACACACCGGGGAGCTGTTTTTT. As protein: CSVGTSGHTGELFF.

V is TRBV18 and J is TRBJ1-6; 10 bases line up with TRBD1. The V and J ends lost 5 bases and 9 bases, in that order; junction bases with no gene match: 4. CDR3 size: 14 residues. Germline-derived CDR1 and CDR2 are KGHSH and LQKENI. CDR3 amino acids: CASSIGDRGSPLHF. In nucleotides, the CDR3 is TGTGCCAGCTCAATCGGGGACAGGGGTTCACCCCTCCACTTT.

The rearrangement links TRBV5-1 to TRBJ2-5; TRBD2 aligns across 9 bases. Germline CDR1 reads SGHRS; CDR2 reads YFSETQ. The J segment lost 2 bases and the V segment lost 1 base, leaving 3 bases of the junction unmatched. The CDR3 loop spans 15 amino acids. The CDR3 here is CASSLSGRFQETQYF. The CDR3 DNA reads TGCGCCAGCAGCTTGAGCGGGAGGTTTCAAGAGACCCAGTACTTC.

As regards this clone: Relative to the germline gene, one junction end is altered; a read error may explain this. The chain employs TRBV19 and TRBJ1-1; D gene uncertain. The CDR3 extends over 14 amino acids. Germline V gene sequence: CDR1 LNHDA, CDR2 SQIVND (reference sequence). The CDR3 here is CASSIWIKNSEAFF. CDR3 sequence (DNA): TGTGCCAGTAGTATATGGATTAAGAACTCTGAAGCTTTCTTT.